The T cell receptor (beta chain) under discussion was sequenced for a study of T cell repertoires in cytomegalovirus infection. Turning to the study itself: From public TCR beta signatures came an indication of both CMV infection and matching HLA type.

TCRdb re-called the reads through MiXCR, storing one row per CDR3 protein. The table records roughly 81,000 distinct CDR3 sequences, 3.7% of them present only once. Study observations and caveats: Of the TCR beta families, the public ones yielded a cumulative frequency that identified carriers of CMV plus the relevant HLA. The ex vivo response was dominated by HLA-C-restricted CMV-specific TCR beta clonotypes.

Ten or more counts support this clonotype. What it binds is not known. This CDR3 is 14 amino acids long. Trimming at V came to 8 bases and at J to 5 bases, leaving 6 bases not matched to a gene. Sequencing used PBMCs. V and J are TRBV12-3 or TRBV12-4 and TRBJ2-5; 12 bases fit TRBD2. This sequence originates from a human donor in good health (CMV status not recorded). Some clones in this sample may be carry-over from other donors' samples. DNA of the CDR3: TGTGCCAGCCTTACTAGCGGGGGGTCGGAGACCCAGTACTTC. Amino acids: CASLTSGGSETQYF.